Given below is one TCR beta chain in context. Its target is not known. The PCR made use of 60 Vbeta and 13 Jbeta primers. Sequenced by immunoSEQ multiplex PCR; TCRdb stores in-frame clones only, minus some. Of 65,000 to 75,000 clones detected, 68% appear once; the ten largest clones hold about 2.1%. The data derive from a study of cytomegalovirus exposure and HLA in healthy donors. General observations from the study: A later analysis linked some 17,000 TCR beta sequences to HLA alleles at 0.05 false discovery rate. Upon later analysis, TCR association rates were observed to vary by HLA locus, being highest for DRB1 and lowest for HLA-C. Roughly even sequencing depth across donors was the assumption behind the presence/absence analyses. The study listed some 160 cytomegalovirus-associated TCR beta chains.

Germline V gene lookup returns CDR1 MNHNY and CDR2 SVGAGI (reference sequence). CDR3 length: 11 residues. V dropped 6 bases and J dropped 7 bases, with 10 bases sitting between them. The TCR was taken from a woman aged 30 to 39 in good health and CMV-seronegative. This sequence joins TRBV6-6 and TRBJ2-7; perhaps TRBD2 as D (6 bases). Sequenced input: PBMCs. The CDR3 reads CASRLREEQYF. CDR3 nucleotide sequence: TGTGCCAGCAGACTTCGGGAGGAGCAGTACTTC.